These T cell receptor beta chains were read from a single sample in a study of cytomegalovirus exposure and HLA in healthy donors. TCRdb keeps only in-frame clones here, not all; method: immunoSEQ multiplex PCR. The repertoire holds 150,000 or so clones, with approximately 71% as singletons. Sequenced sample: PBMCs. The receptors derive from a young man in good health and CMV-seropositive. Each CDR3 is given with its conserved first and last residue. The order of the fields is D gene, V gene, clone size, J gene, CDR3 protein, CDR3 DNA. A D gene is named only where the DNA matches it firmly. Expanded clones get a size class; other rows say once, few or many, or leave the size out.

D gene: -; V gene: TRBV16; clone size: few; J gene: TRBJ1-1; CDR3 protein: CASSQFPLGSTEAFF; CDR3 DNA: TGTGCCAGCAGCCAATTCCCTTTGGGGAGCACTGAAGCTTTCTTT
D gene: TRBD2; V gene: TRBV27; clone size: -; J gene: TRBJ2-7; CDR3 protein: CASSPLAGPGEQYF; CDR3 DNA: TGTGCCAGCAGTCCTTTAGCGGGACCAGGAGAGCAGTACTTC
D gene: -; V gene: TRBV19; clone size: -; J gene: TRBJ2-2; CDR3 protein: CASTDRGAGELFF; CDR3 DNA: TGTGCCAGTACCGATCGGGGTGCCGGGGAGCTGTTTTTT
D gene: -; V gene: TRBV30; clone size: few; J gene: TRBJ1-1; CDR3 protein: CAWARDSRTNTEAFF; CDR3 DNA: TGTGCCTGGGCCCGGGACTCCCGGACAAACACTGAAGCTTTCTTT
D gene: TRBD2; V gene: TRBV28; clone size: few; J gene: TRBJ2-7; CDR3 protein: CASSFVIAGPYEQYF; CDR3 DNA: TGTGCCAGCAGTTTCGTAATAGCGGGGCCCTACGAGCAGTACTTC
D gene: TRBD1; V gene: TRBV30; clone size: -; J gene: TRBJ1-2; CDR3 protein: CAWSLHRGRDYGYTF; CDR3 DNA: TGTGCCTGGAGTCTCCACAGGGGGAGAGACTATGGCTACACCTTC
D gene: -; V gene: TRBV15; clone size: -; J gene: TRBJ1-2; CDR3 protein: CATRQTESYGYTF; CDR3 DNA: TGTGCCACCAGACAGACAGAGTCCTATGGCTACACCTTC
D gene: TRBD2; V gene: TRBV5-1; clone size: -; J gene: TRBJ2-1; CDR3 protein: CASSTPGTSGTSSYNEQFF; CDR3 DNA: TGCGCCAGCAGCACCCCCGGGACTAGCGGGACCAGCTCCTACAATGAGCAGTTCTTC
D gene: -; V gene: TRBV25-1; clone size: -; J gene: TRBJ2-5; CDR3 protein: CASSEYAGMKETQYF; CDR3 DNA: TGTGCCAGCAGTGAATATGCGGGAATGAAAGAGACCCAGTACTTC
D gene: -; V gene: TRBV10-3; clone size: -; J gene: TRBJ1-1; CDR3 protein: CAISESGGGGTEAFF; CDR3 DNA: TGTGCCATCAGTGAGTCGGGGGGTGGGGGCACTGAAGCTTTCTTT
D gene: -; V gene: TRBV7-3; clone size: few; J gene: TRBJ2-3; CDR3 protein: CASCLYSGIWVGGLRDTQYF; CDR3 DNA: TGTGCCAGCTGCTTATATTCTGGAATTTGGGTGGGGGGGCTGAGAGATACGCAGTATTTT
D gene: TRBD2; V gene: TRBV7-3; clone size: -; J gene: TRBJ2-3; CDR3 protein: CASSLTPTSGGHTDTQYF; CDR3 DNA: TGTGCCAGCAGCTTAACCCCTACTAGCGGGGGACACACAGATACGCAGTATTTT
D gene: -; V gene: TRBV2; clone size: -; J gene: TRBJ2-2; CDR3 protein: CASRVSGNTGELFF; CDR3 DNA: TGTGCCAGCAGAGTTAGCGGAAACACCGGGGAGCTGTTTTTT
D gene: -; V gene: TRBV7-9; clone size: -; J gene: TRBJ1-1; CDR3 protein: CASSLGGRGAFF; CDR3 DNA: TGTGCCAGCAGCCTGGGGGGGCGGGGGGCTTTCTTT
D gene: -; V gene: TRBV2; clone size: -; J gene: TRBJ1-1; CDR3 protein: CASGLTNTEAFF; CDR3 DNA: TGTGCCAGCGGACTGACAAACACTGAAGCTTTCTTT
D gene: -; V gene: TRBV6-1; clone size: -; J gene: TRBJ2-3; CDR3 protein: CASSDSPTDTQYF; CDR3 DNA: TGTGCCAGCTCGGACAGCCCCACAGATACGCAGTATTTT
D gene: -; V gene: TRBV18; clone size: few; J gene: TRBJ2-5; CDR3 protein: CASSPSPQETQYF; CDR3 DNA: TGTGCCAGCTCACCGAGTCCCCAAGAGACCCAGTACTTC
D gene: -; V gene: TRBV18; clone size: -; J gene: TRBJ2-5; CDR3 protein: CASSLGGSKETQYF; CDR3 DNA: TGTGCCAGCTCCCTCGGAGGTAGTAAAGAGACCCAGTACTTC
D gene: -; V gene: TRBV10-3; clone size: few; J gene: TRBJ1-2; CDR3 protein: CATKTGGYTF; CDR3 DNA: TGTGCCACTAAAACCGGGGGCTACACCTTC
D gene: TRBD1; V gene: TRBV2; clone size: -; J gene: TRBJ1-5; CDR3 protein: CASSEGQGYQPQHF; CDR3 DNA: TGTGCCAGCAGTGAGGGACAGGGGTATCAGCCCCAGCATTTT
D gene: -; V gene: TRBV28; clone size: -; J gene: TRBJ2-1; CDR3 protein: CASSRRLVRNEQFF; CDR3 DNA: TGTGCCAGCAGTAGACGACTAGTTAGGAATGAGCAGTTCTTC
D gene: TRBD2; V gene: TRBV7-9; clone size: once; J gene: TRBJ2-3; CDR3 protein: CASSLRGSSPTDTQYF; CDR3 DNA: TGTGCCAGCAGCTTACGCGGGAGCTCTCCCACAGATACGCAGTATTTT
D gene: TRBD2; V gene: TRBV11-3; clone size: -; J gene: TRBJ2-5; CDR3 protein: CSSSSQGGRRETQYF; CDR3 DNA: TGTTCCAGCAGCTCCCAGGGAGGGAGGAGAGAGACCCAGTACTTC
D gene: TRBD1; V gene: TRBV29-1; clone size: -; J gene: TRBJ1-2; CDR3 protein: CSVTAGTGVVQGYTF; CDR3 DNA: TGCAGCGTTACGGCGGGGACAGGGGTCGTCCAGGGCTACACCTTC
D gene: TRBD2; V gene: TRBV7-9; clone size: few; J gene: TRBJ2-3; CDR3 protein: CASSSQRTSGSTDTQYF; CDR3 DNA: TGTGCCAGCAGCTCCCAGAGGACTAGCGGTAGCACAGATACGCAGTATTTT
D gene: -; V gene: TRBV5-1; clone size: -; J gene: TRBJ1-1; CDR3 protein: CASSNRERGNTEAFF; CDR3 DNA: TGCGCCAGCAGCAATAGGGAACGGGGGAACACTGAAGCTTTCTTT
D gene: TRBD2; V gene: TRBV4-1; clone size: few; J gene: TRBJ2-7; CDR3 protein: CASSISGTSAYEQYF; CDR3 DNA: TGCGCCAGCAGCATATCCGGGACTAGCGCTTACGAGCAGTACTTC
D gene: TRBD2; V gene: TRBV7-2; clone size: -; J gene: TRBJ2-3; CDR3 protein: CASSLSGRADTQYF; CDR3 DNA: TGTGCCAGCAGCTTAAGCGGGAGGGCAGATACGCAGTATTTT
D gene: TRBD1; V gene: TRBV30; clone size: -; J gene: TRBJ1-4; CDR3 protein: CAWGTGNEKLFF; CDR3 DNA: TGTGCCTGGGGGACAGGGAATGAAAAACTGTTTTTT
D gene: -; V gene: TRBV27; clone size: -; J gene: TRBJ2-1; CDR3 protein: CASSLGALGWKFF; CDR3 DNA: TGTGCCAGCAGTTTGGGGGCCCTGGGGTGGAAGTTCTTC
D gene: -; V gene: TRBV14; clone size: -; J gene: TRBJ1-3; CDR3 protein: CASGGHGGNTIYF; CDR3 DNA: TGTGCCAGCGGTGGACACGGAGGAAACACCATATATTTT